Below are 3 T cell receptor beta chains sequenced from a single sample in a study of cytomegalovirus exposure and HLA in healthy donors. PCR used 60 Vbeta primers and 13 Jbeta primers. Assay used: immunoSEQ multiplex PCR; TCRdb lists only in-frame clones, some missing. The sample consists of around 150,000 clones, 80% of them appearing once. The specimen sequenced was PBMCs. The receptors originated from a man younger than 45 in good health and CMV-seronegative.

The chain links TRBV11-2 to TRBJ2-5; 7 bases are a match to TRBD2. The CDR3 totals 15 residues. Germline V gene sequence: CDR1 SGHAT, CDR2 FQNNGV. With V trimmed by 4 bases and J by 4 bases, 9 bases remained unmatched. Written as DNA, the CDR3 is TGTGCCAGCAGCTCCCTGGGGGGGAAGCTAGAGACCCAGTACTTC. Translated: CASSSLGGKLETQYF.

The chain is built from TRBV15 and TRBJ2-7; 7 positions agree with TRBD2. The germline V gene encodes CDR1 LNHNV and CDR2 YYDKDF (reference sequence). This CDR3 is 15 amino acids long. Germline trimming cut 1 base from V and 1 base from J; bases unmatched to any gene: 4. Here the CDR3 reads CATSRAGLLSYEQYF. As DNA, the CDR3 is TGTGCCACCAGCAGAGCGGGACTACTGTCCTACGAGCAGTACTTC.

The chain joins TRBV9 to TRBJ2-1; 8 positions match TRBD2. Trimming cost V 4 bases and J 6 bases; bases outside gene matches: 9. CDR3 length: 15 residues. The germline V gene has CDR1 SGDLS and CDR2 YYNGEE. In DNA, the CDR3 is TGTGCCAGCAGCTTCAGAGGGGGGACTAGCAATGAGCAGTTCTTC. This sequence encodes CASSFRGGTSNEQFF.